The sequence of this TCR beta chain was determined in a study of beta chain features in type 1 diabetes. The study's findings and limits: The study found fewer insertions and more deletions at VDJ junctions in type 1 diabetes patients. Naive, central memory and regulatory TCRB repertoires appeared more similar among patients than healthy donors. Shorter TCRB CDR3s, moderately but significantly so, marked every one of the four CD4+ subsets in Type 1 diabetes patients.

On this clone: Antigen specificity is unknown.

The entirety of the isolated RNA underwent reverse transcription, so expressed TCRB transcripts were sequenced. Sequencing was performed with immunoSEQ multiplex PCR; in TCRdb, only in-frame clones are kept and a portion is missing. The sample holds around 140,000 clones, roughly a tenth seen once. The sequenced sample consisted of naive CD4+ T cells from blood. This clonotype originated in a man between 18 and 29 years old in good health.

The CDR3: CASSELGGRETEAFF. Here the CDR3 DNA reads TGTGCCAGCAGTGAATTGGGGGGAAGGGAAACTGAAGCTTTCTTT. The chain employs TRBV25-1 and TRBJ1-1, with D perhaps TRBD1 (5 bases). This CDR3 comprises 15 residues. The V gene lost 1 base and the J gene lost 5 bases, with 14 bases spanning the gap. Germline values: CDR1 MGHDK, CDR2 SYGVNS.